The 22 T cell receptor beta chains reported below all come from one sample, sequenced in a study of CD8 T cells in ankylosing spondylitis. Findings of the study overall: Ankylosing spondylitis blood appeared to carry a characteristic TCR beta motif of roughly 8 highly homologous variants.

One entry per CDR3 protein results from TCRdb running MiXCR on the 5' RACE reads. The sample has some 220,000 distinct CDR3 sequences; 5.5% to 7.5% are singletons. These TCRs are of unknown antigen specificity. The sequencing sample was made of blood, either unsorted or a sorted T cell fraction (not recorded which). Every receptor here comes from a male donor with ankylosing spondylitis.

Ten or more counts support this clonotype. V gene TRBV18 combines with J gene TRBJ1-1, with a possible D match to TRBD1 (6 bases). Germline V lookup: CDR1 KGHSH, CDR2 LQKENI. The length of the CDR3 is 16 residues. Trimming removed 5 bases at V and 2 bases at J, with 18 bases between. The CDR3 nucleotides are TGTGCCAGCTCAATCAGGACAGAAAATCCAAACACTGAAGCTTTCTTT. Translated, it gives CASSIRTENPNTEAFF.

The V call is TRBV12-3 or TRBV12-4, the J call TRBJ2-2, with D unresolved. V was clipped by 3 bases and J by 1 base, with 6 bases between them. The length of the CDR3 is 14 residues. This CDR3 is CASSFERNTGELFF. CDR3 nucleotides: TGTGCCAGCAGTTTCGAGCGGAACACCGGGGAGCTGTTTTTT.

This clonotype was detected ten times or more. V gene TRBV4-3 combines with J gene TRBJ2-7; 8 bases match TRBD2. There are 15 residues in the CDR3. The junction had 3 bases not matched to a gene; V was cut back by 1 base and J by 1 base. Germline V CDR1 and CDR2: LGHNA, YSLEER. CDR3 loop: CASSQGLAPSYEQYF. The CDR3, as DNA: TGCGCCAGCAGCCAAGGACTAGCGCCGTCCTACGAGCAGTACTTC.

In this sample, this clonotype turned up many times. The CDR3 region is CASSLGQGTYEQYF. CDR3 nucleotide sequence: TGCGCCAGCAGCCTAGGACAGGGAACCTACGAGCAGTACTTC. The V and J genes are TRBV4-3 and TRBJ2-7, with 8 bases lining up with TRBD1. Germline V gene sequence: CDR1 LGHNA, CDR2 YSLEER. The length of the CDR3 is 14 residues. Unmatched junction bases numbered 4, after V lost 4 bases and J lost 2 bases.

The chain carries TRBV20-1 and TRBJ1-2; D call uncertain. CDR3 length equals 13 residues. V was clipped by 2 bases and J by 3 bases, with 10 bases between them. The germline V gene has CDR1 DFQATT and CDR2 SNEGSKA (reference sequence). The CDR3 bases are TGCAGTGCTAGAAACAGACTAGACTATGGCTACACCTTC. This gives the protein CSARNRLDYGYTF.

This clonotype was observed at least ten times. The V gene is TRBV7-9, the J gene TRBJ2-7; 9 bases line up with TRBD1. The germline V gene has CDR1 SEHNR and CDR2 FQNEAQ (reference sequence). CDR3 size: 15 residues. The ends lost 5 bases at V and 2 bases at J; junction bases unmatched: 7. As DNA, the CDR3 is TGTGCCAGCAGCCGCGGACAGGGGAACACCTACGAGCAGTACTTC. It yields the protein CASSRGQGNTYEQYF.

The rearrangement joins TRBV10-3 to TRBJ2-1; 12 bases are a match to TRBD2. With V trimmed by 5 bases and J by 10 bases, 6 bases remained unmatched. Germline loops: CDR1 ENHRY, CDR2 SYGVKD. The CDR3 covers 14 residues. The CDR3 protein is CAISHPGLAGEQFF. CDR3 in DNA: TGTGCCATCAGTCATCCGGGACTAGCGGGCGAGCAGTTCTTC.

The chain joins TRBV7-9 to TRBJ2-1; 12 nucleotides agree with TRBD2. V gave up 5 bases and J gave up 6 bases; unmatched junction bases: 8. Germline V lookup: CDR1 SEHNR, CDR2 FQNEAQ (reference sequence). The CDR3 runs 16 residues. CDR3 coding DNA: TGTGCCAGCAGCCCTAGCGGGAGGGCCTCCGGCAATGAGCAGTTCTTC. It translates to CASSPSGRASGNEQFF.

The chain links TRBV6-2 or TRBV6-3 to TRBJ1-1, with 7 bases that match TRBD1. This CDR3 is built from 17 residues. V lost 8 bases, J lost 1 base, and 16 bases stayed unmatched. Germline lookup yields CDR1 MNHEY and CDR2 SVGEGT. Written as DNA, the CDR3 is TGTGCCAGCGGACCCAGGACAGGTGGGCGGGCGAACACTGAAGCTTTCTTT. It translates to CASGPRTGGRANTEAFF.

This clonotype was detected many times. The V call is TRBV7-2, the J call TRBJ2-4; weak D call: TRBD1 (5 bases). The CDR3 has 14 residues. Germline CDR1 reads SGHTA; CDR2 reads FQGNSA. The V and J ends lost 5 bases and 6 bases respectively, with 14 bases between them. In DNA form, the CDR3 reads TGTGCCAGCAGCCCAGTAGGGGTTCTAAACATTCAGTACTTC. The encoded protein is CASSPVGVLNIQYF. The whole variable domain, filled in from reference TRBV7-2 and TRBJ2-4, reads GAGVSQSPSNKVTEKGKDVELRCDPISGHTALYWYRQSLGQGLEFLIYFQGNSAPDKSGLPSDRFSAERTGGSVSTLTIQRTQQEDSAVYLCASSPVGVLNIQYFGAGTRLSVL.

This clonotype came up many times. This chain connects TRBV28 to TRBJ1-3; no clear D gene. V was cut by 4 bases and J by 2 bases, with 12 bases left in between. In germline, CDR1 is MDHEN, CDR2 SYDVKM. The CDR3 has 15 residues. The CDR3 sequence: CASSSQDLTGNTIYF. The CDR3 DNA sequence: TGTGCCAGCAGTTCCCAGGATTTAACTGGAAACACCATATATTTT.

Within the sample, this clonotype is medium-sized. V and J are TRBV5-1 and TRBJ2-7, with D possibly being TRBD2 (6 bases). Germline values: CDR1 SGHRS, CDR2 YFSETQ. The germline V and J ends were trimmed by 3 bases and 6 bases, with 13 bases remaining between them. This CDR3 region has 13 residues. The CDR3 nucleotides read TGCGCCAGCAGCTGGGACGAGGAGGGCGAGCAGTACTTC. Residues: CASSWDEEGEQYF.

This clonotype showed up just a few times. The gene calls are TRBV9 and TRBJ2-7; D perhaps matches TRBD2 (5 bases). This CDR3 spans 15 amino acids. Germline CDR1 is SGDLS and CDR2 is YYNGEE. V dropped 2 bases and J dropped 0 bases, with 12 bases sitting between them. Written as DNA, the CDR3 is TGTGCCAGCAGCGTTGGGTTCGGGAACTCCTACGAGCAGTACTTC. It yields the protein CASSVGFGNSYEQYF. Full variable domain (rest looked up from reference TRBV9 and TRBJ2-7): DSGVTQTPKHLITATGQRVTLRCSPRSGDLSVYWYQQSLDQGLQFLIQYYNGEERAKGNILERFSAQQFPDLHSELNLSSLELGDSALYFCASSVGFGNSYEQYFGPGTRLTVT.

CDR3 bases: TGTGCCAGCAGCTTAGTATCGGCAGGGAACTATGGCTACACCTTC. It translates to CASSLVSAGNYGYTF. This chain links TRBV7-2 with TRBJ1-2, with a weak D call TRBD1 (5 bases). The length of the CDR3 is 15 residues. CDR1 and CDR2 (germline): SGHTA, FQGNSA. The V end was cut by 1 base, the J end by 2 bases, with 11 bases between.

The rearrangement links TRBV7-2 to TRBJ2-2; TRBD2 agrees at 9 bases. The V segment lost 2 bases and the J segment 6 bases; nucleotides outside the gene matches: 4. This CDR3 spans 15 amino acids. Germline V gives CDR1 SGHTA, CDR2 FQGNSA. The CDR3 bases are TGTGCCAGCAGCTTAATGAGCGGGGGGCCCGGGGAGCTGTTTTTT. The encoded protein is CASSLMSGGPGELFF. Full variable domain (missing parts from reference TRBV7-2 and TRBJ2-2): GAGVSQSPSNKVTEKGKDVELRCDPISGHTALYWYRQSLGQGLEFLIYFQGNSAPDKSGLPSDRFSAERTGGSVSTLTIQRTQQEDSAVYLCASSLMSGGPGELFFGEGSRLTVL.

This clonotype was seen ten or more times. The chain carries TRBV25-1 and TRBJ1-2; D is perhaps TRBD1 (5 bases). The CDR3 runs to 12 residues. The germline V gene encodes CDR1 MGHDK and CDR2 SYGVNS. Trimming took 8 bases from V and 4 from J, leaving 11 bases between them. The CDR3 reads CASGDQGYGYTF. CDR3 nucleotide sequence: TGTGCCAGCGGGGATCAGGGCTATGGCTACACCTTC.

This clonotype was seen many times. The chain combines TRBV11-3 with TRBJ2-1; tentative D call: TRBD2 (5 bases). CDR1 is SGHNT, CDR2 YENEEA, per germline. V was cut by 4 bases and J by 4 bases, with 32 bases left in between. This CDR3 has 21 amino acids. The DNA for the CDR3 is TGTGCCAGCAGCTCCCCCCCCGAGGGAAAGGCGGGTCTACCCCATTACAATGAGCAGTTCTTC. Translation gives CASSSPPEGKAGLPHYNEQFF.

This clonotype was detected many times. The chain employs TRBV27 and TRBJ2-5; TRBD2 aligns across 10 bases. Losses at the gene ends were 4 bases for V and 5 bases for J; bases not matched to a gene: 7. Germline CDR1 is MNHEY and CDR2 is SMNVEV (reference sequence). CDR3 size: 15 residues. The DNA for the CDR3 is TGTGCCAGCAGTTGGAGCGGGAGGGCCTATGAGACCCAGTACTTC. Its protein is CASSWSGRAYETQYF.

This clonotype has at least ten counts. The rearrangement joins TRBV6-5 to TRBJ2-3, with D tentatively TRBD2 (5 bases). CDR3 length: 11 amino acids. Trimming stripped 8 bases from V and 6 bases from J, with 9 bases between. Germline V gene data show CDR1 as MNHEY and CDR2 as SVGAGI. CDR3 nucleotides: TGTGCCAGCTGTACGGGGGATACGCAGTATTTT. It translates to CASCTGDTQYF.

This clonotype was found many times. This chain uses TRBV5-5 with TRBJ2-5, with D uncertain. This CDR3 is built from 12 residues. Looked up from germline, CDR1 is SGHKS and CDR2 is YYEKEE (reference sequence). V was clipped by 1 base and J by 3 bases, with 4 bases between them. The CDR3 bases are TGTGCCAGCAGCTTGTCAGAAGAGACCCAGTACTTC. Translating gives CASSLSEETQYF.

Ten or more counts support this clonotype. The chain is built from TRBV3-1 and TRBJ1-5; D might be TRBD1 (5 bases). V dropped 5 bases and J dropped 3 bases, with 14 bases sitting between them. This CDR3 contains 15 residues. CDR1 is LGHDT, CDR2 YNNKEL, per germline (reference sequence). This chain's CDR3 is CASSEGTVNNQPQHF. For the CDR3, the DNA is TGTGCCAGCAGCGAAGGGACGGTTAACAATCAGCCCCAGCATTTT.

The chain links TRBV25-1 to TRBJ2-5; weak D call: TRBD2 (6 bases). Trimming removed 7 bases from V and 5 bases from J, with 20 bases in between. CDR3 length: 15 amino acids. Germline loops: CDR1 MGHDK, CDR2 SYGVNS. CDR3 nucleotide sequence: TGTGCCAGCACCCGAGGGCAGCGGAGGGGCGAGACCCAGTACTTC. Amino acid sequence: CASTRGQRRGETQYF.